This T cell receptor beta chain was documented in a study of T-cell reconstitution after alpha-beta-depleted transplantation in children (dated by TCRdb to about 2016). With regard to the full study: The study quantitatively tracked T-cell immune reconstitution after TCRalphabeta/CD19-depleted allogeneic hematopoietic cell transplantation in children using TCR repertoire profiling.

The sample's treatment or condition label, in plain terms: allogeneic hematopoietic cell transplantation with graft depleted of TCRalphabeta T cells and CD19 B cells. TCRalphabeta/CD19-depleted allogeneic hematopoietic cell grafts were given to the transplant recipients, all of whom were children. Overall study outcomes, separate from this receptor: The frequencies of hyperexpanded clones fell over the following months, and after one year, T-cell counts and TCRbeta diversity were mostly attributed to newly produced T cells. In some patients, high TCRbeta diversity at day 60 was attributed to recipient T cells and intrathymic progenitors that had survived conditioning. The apparently early alphabetaT-cell count recovery about two months after transplant was reportedly dependent on only several hundred rapidly expanded clones derived from non-depleted graft cells.

The CDR1 and CDR2 encoded by the germline V gene are MDHEN and SYDVKM. The junction shows trimming of 7 bases on V and 7 bases on J, plus 20 bases between the germline ends. The CDR3 holds 15 amino acids from the cysteine to the phenylalanine. The sequence is cut down to CDR3 DNA, 45 bases in frame from base 1. Of note for this clonotype: Its antigen is not yet known. No quality values exist for individual bases; no much larger clone is one base distant.

Library preparation employed PCR. Instrument on record: Illumina HiSeq 2500. TCR libraries were prepared with molecular barcoding, using unique molecular identifiers to normalize TCRbeta repertoire quantification. TCRdb reran the public reads through fastp at Q25 and MiXCR, keeping productive beta chains. Rows are unified per CDR3 protein, each entry keeping the most common DNA and genes. The sample table shows 580,000 or so distinct CDR3 sequences, and under 25% are seen once. The top ten constitute 13% to 15% of the sample. The chain uses TRBV28 and TRBJ1-5; TRBD1 is a possible D gene, resting on 5 matching bases. This TCR derives from a boy under three years old who had a stem cell transplant for acute myeloid leukemia, so the T cells may come from the graft donor. This specimen was PBMCs, mostly from graft donor cells, taken 360 days after TCRalphabeta/CD19-depleted stem cell transplant. The DNA sequence is as follows: TGTGCCAGCACGACGCCGGGGGGTGACTGGCAGCCCCAGCATTTT. It translates to CASTTPGGDWQPQHF.